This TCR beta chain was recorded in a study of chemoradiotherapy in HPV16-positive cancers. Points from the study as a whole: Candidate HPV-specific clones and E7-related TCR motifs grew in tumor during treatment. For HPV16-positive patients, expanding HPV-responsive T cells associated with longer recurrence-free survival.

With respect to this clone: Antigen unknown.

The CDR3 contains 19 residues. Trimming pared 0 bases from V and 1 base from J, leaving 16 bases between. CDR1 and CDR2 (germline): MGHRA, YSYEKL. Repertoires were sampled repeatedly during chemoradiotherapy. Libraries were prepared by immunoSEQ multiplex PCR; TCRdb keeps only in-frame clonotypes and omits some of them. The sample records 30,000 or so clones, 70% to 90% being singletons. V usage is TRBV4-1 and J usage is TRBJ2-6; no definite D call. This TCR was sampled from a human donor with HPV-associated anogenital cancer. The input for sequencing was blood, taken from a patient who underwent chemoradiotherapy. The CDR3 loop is CASSQEKMGSGSGANVLTF. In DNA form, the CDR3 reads TGCGCCAGCAGCCAAGAAAAAATGGGATCCGGGTCTGGGGCCAACGTCCTGACTTTC.